What follows are 17 T cell receptor beta chains derived from one specimen sequenced in a study of cytomegalovirus exposure and HLA in healthy donors. PCR used 60 Vbeta primers and 13 Jbeta primers. Repertoires were generated with immunoSEQ multiplex PCR, while TCRdb's copy carries only in-frame clones and drops some. The sample lists hundreds of thousands of clones; 76% were seen once. Material for sequencing was PBMCs. Source of these receptors: a man aged 18-30 years in good health and CMV-seronegative.

The chain uses TRBV5-1 and TRBJ1-2; the match to TRBD1 covers 7 bases. CDR3 length: 13 residues. V gave up 7 bases and J gave up 5 bases; unmatched junction bases: 8. Germline CDR1 and CDR2: SGHRS and YFSETQ. DNA of the CDR3: TGCGCCAGCGGAATGGACAGGTCATATGGCTACACCTTC. It is translated as CASGMDRSYGYTF.

The chain links TRBV5-6 to TRBJ1-1; perhaps TRBD1 as D (5 bases). This CDR3 contains 16 residues. V was clipped by 0 bases and J by 0 bases, with 12 bases between them. Germline CDR1 and CDR2: SGHDT and YYEEEE. CDR3 DNA sequence: TGTGCCAGCAGCTTGGGGGGGGTAATATTGAACACTGAAGCTTTCTTT. Its translation: CASSLGGVILNTEAFF.

This clone occurred a few times. CDR3 bases: TGTGCCAGCAGCTTGGACAGGCATGGCTACACCTTC. Its protein is CASSLDRHGYTF. The chain recombines TRBV5-4 with TRBJ1-2; weak D call: TRBD1 (5 bases). Germline V gives CDR1 SGHNT, CDR2 YYREEE (reference sequence). V lost 0 bases to trimming and J lost 6 bases, with 6 bases between them. This CDR3 comprises 12 residues. The complete variable domain, with remaining parts taken from reference TRBV5-4 and TRBJ1-2, reads ETGVTQSPTHLIKTRGQQVTLRCSSQSGHNTVSWYQQALGQGPQFIFQYYREEENGRGNFPPRFSGLQFPNYSSELNVNALELDDSALYLCASSLDRHGYTFGSGTRLTVV.

The CDR3 sequence is CASSASNWNQPQHF. The CDR3 DNA reads as TGTGCCAGCAGTGCATCTAACTGGAATCAGCCCCAGCATTTT. The chain carries TRBV6-1 and TRBJ1-5, with unresolved D. The germline V gene encodes CDR1 MNHNS and CDR2 SASEGT. The CDR3 is made up of 14 amino acids. With 4 bases removed from V and 4 bases from J, the gap between germline ends came to 11 bases.

The chain couples TRBV5-1 to TRBJ1-1; D may be TRBD1 (6 bases). Germline lookup yields CDR1 SGHRS and CDR2 YFSETQ. The germline V and J ends were trimmed by 5 bases and 4 bases, with 15 bases remaining between them. The CDR3 extends over 14 amino acids. CDR3 nucleotides: TGCGCCAGCAGAGGGGGAGGGGAGCTCACTGAAGCTTTCTTT. It yields the protein CASRGGGELTEAFF.

This clone was found a few times. This rearrangement joins TRBV6-4 to TRBJ1-5, with TRBD1 matching 8 bases. Germline CDR1 MRHNA, CDR2 SNTAGT. This CDR3 has 13 amino acids. V gave up 6 bases and J gave up 7 bases; unmatched junction bases: 5. The CDR3 nucleotides read TGTGCCAGCAGCCCAGGGGGCGGGCAGCCCCAGCATTTT. It specifies CASSPGGGQPQHF.

This clone occurred a few times. The J gene is TRBJ1-4, the V gene TRBV2, with 7 bases lining up with TRBD1. The CDR3 has 15 amino acids. CDR1 and CDR2 (germline): SNHLY, FYNNEI. Germline trimming cut 4 bases from V and 3 bases from J; bases unmatched to any gene: 5. The CDR3 DNA follows: TGTGCCAGCAGTGGAGGGGGCCGGGCTAATGAAAAACTGTTTTTT. Translation gives CASSGGGRANEKLFF.

The chain uses TRBV6-1 and TRBJ1-1; D not certain. Trimming shortened V by 5 bases and J by 2 bases, and 6 bases separated the two germline ends. Germline-derived CDR1 and CDR2 are MNHNS and SASEGT. This CDR3 is 12 amino acids long. DNA of the CDR3: TGTGCCAGCAGTCTAAGAAACACTGAAGCTTTCTTT. Residues: CASSLRNTEAFF.

A word on this clone: This CDR3 is also generated by other DNA sequences in the sample. The chain combines TRBV7-8 with TRBJ1-1, with D perhaps matching TRBD1 (5 bases). From germline, CDR1 is SGHVS and CDR2 FQNEAQ. V was trimmed by 0 bases and J by 5 bases, leaving 13 bases between them. This CDR3 is 15 amino acids long. CDR3 sequence (DNA): TGTGCCAGCAGCTTAGCGCAGGGAATTGGGACTGAAGCTTTCTTT. Protein sequence: CASSLAQGIGTEAFF.

This clone was detected once. In DNA, the CDR3 is TGTGCCATCAGTGAGGAGAGACTAGCGGGAGGGGAGACCCAGTACTTC. Its protein is CAISEERLAGGETQYF. J is TRBJ2-5 and V is TRBV10-3; 14 bases align to TRBD2. The germline CDR1 and CDR2 sequences are ENHRY and SYGVKD. There are 16 residues in the CDR3. V shed 2 bases and J 5 bases; nucleotides not matched to a gene: 4.

This chain uses TRBV5-1 with TRBJ1-2, with unresolved D. V was pared by 0 bases and J by 2 bases, with 11 bases between. Germline V gene sequence: CDR1 SGHRS, CDR2 YFSETQ. The length of the CDR3 is 15 residues. CDR3 nucleotide sequence: TGCGCCAGCAGCTTGGGTGGAGGGTTCAACTATGGCTACACCTTC. It specifies CASSLGGGFNYGYTF.

The V call is TRBV6-6, the J call TRBJ2-1, with D possibly being TRBD1 (6 bases). V lost 6 bases and J lost 6, with 18 bases in between. CDR1 and CDR2 (germline): MNHNY, SVGAGI (reference sequence). The CDR3 covers 15 residues. The CDR3 loop reads CASSPRGRDINEQFF. CDR3 bases: TGTGCCAGCAGCCCCAGGGGCAGGGATATCAATGAGCAGTTCTTC.

CDR3 sequence (DNA): TGTGCCAGCAGCTTGTTCCCCCCGGGAGTAGGAACCGGGGAGCTGTTTTTT. Residues: CASSLFPPGVGTGELFF. The V call is TRBV7-8, the J call TRBJ2-2; D is possibly TRBD2 (6 bases). Germline CDR1 and CDR2: SGHVS and FQNEAQ. V lost 3 bases and J lost 5, with 19 bases in between. The CDR3 covers 17 residues.

The chain couples TRBV6-1 to TRBJ1-1, with D possibly matching TRBD1 (5 bases). This CDR3 contains 13 residues. CDR1 and CDR2 from the germline V gene are MNHNS and SASEGT. Trimming shortened V by 6 bases and J by 0 bases, and 8 bases separated the two germline ends. CDR3 nucleotide sequence: TGTGCCAGCAGAGAGACAGTGAACACTGAAGCTTTCTTT. This encodes CASRETVNTEAFF.

The gene calls are TRBV5-1 and TRBJ2-3; 8 bases match TRBD2. Germline V CDR1 and CDR2: SGHRS, YFSETQ. Trimming cost V 1 base and J 6 bases; bases outside gene matches: 1. This CDR3 has 13 amino acids. The CDR3: CASSLREGDTQYF. The CDR3 DNA is TGCGCCAGCAGCTTGCGGGAGGGGGATACGCAGTATTTT.

This clone came up once. V gene TRBV27 combines with J gene TRBJ1-1; 9 nucleotides match TRBD1. The CDR3 totals 17 residues. The germline gives CDR1 MNHEY, CDR2 SMNVEV (reference sequence). The V gene end was trimmed by 5 bases and the J gene end by 1 base; junction bases not matched to a gene: 11. Written as DNA, the CDR3 is TGTGCCAGCAGTAACCTACAGGGGGCTCGGAGGAACACTGAAGCTTTCTTT. Its protein product is CASSNLQGARRNTEAFF.

The chain joins TRBV7-3 to TRBJ2-7, with 8 bases matching TRBD1. V was pared by 5 bases and J by 2 bases, with 8 bases of the junction left unmatched. Germline CDR1 SGHTA, CDR2 FQGTGA. This CDR3 spans 15 amino acids. DNA for the CDR3: TGTGCCAGCAGCCTAATGGGGACAGGACCCTACGAGCAGTACTTC. The encoded protein is CASSLMGTGPYEQYF.